The 26 T cell receptor beta chains in this list originate from one sample, sequenced in a study of cytomegalovirus exposure and HLA in healthy donors. It was with 60 Vbeta and 13 Jbeta primers that the PCR ran. Using immunoSEQ multiplex PCR, the repertoire was profiled, and TCRdb retains in-frame clones only, with some absent. This table holds about 130,000 clones, around 77% found once. What was sequenced was PBMCs. The receptors were sampled from a man aged 30 to 45 in good health.

The chain joins TRBV9 to TRBJ2-3; TRBD1 aligns across 8 bases. With V trimmed by 5 bases and J by 4 bases, 9 bases remained unmatched. The CDR3 sequence is 15 residues long. Germline lookup yields CDR1 SGDLS and CDR2 YYNGEE. The CDR3 is CASSSRDRTADTQYF. As DNA, the CDR3 is TGTGCCAGCAGTTCCCGGGACAGGACCGCAGATACGCAGTATTTT.

This chain joins TRBV11-2 and TRBJ1-3; perhaps TRBD1 as D (5 bases). Germline CDR1 and CDR2: SGHAT and FQNNGV. With 6 bases removed from V and 4 bases from J, the gap between germline ends came to 19 bases. The CDR3 covers 16 residues. For the CDR3, the DNA is TGTGCCAGCAGTCCCAAGTCTCGGGGGACGGGAAACACCATATATTTT. Residues: CASSPKSRGTGNTIYF. The full variable domain, its missing parts supplied by reference TRBV11-2 and TRBJ1-3, is EAGVAQSPRYKIIEKRQSVAFWCNPISGHATLYWYQQILGQGPKLLIQFQNNGVVDDSQLPKDRFSAERLKGVDSTLKIQPAKLEDSAVYLCASSPKSRGTGNTIYFGEGSWLTVV.

This sequence joins TRBV9 and TRBJ1-1; 12 bases fit TRBD1. The CDR3 is made up of 15 amino acids. Losses at the gene ends were 0 bases for V and 6 bases for J; bases not matched to a gene: 3. Germline V gene lookup returns CDR1 SGDLS and CDR2 YYNGEE. Written as DNA, the CDR3 is TGTGCCAGCAGCGTAGAGGGGACAGGGGGCTCTGAAGCTTTCTTT. This gives the protein CASSVEGTGGSEAFF. Variable domain in full (rest from reference TRBV9 and TRBJ1-1): DSGVTQTPKHLITATGQRVTLRCSPRSGDLSVYWYQQSLDQGLQFLIQYYNGEERAKGNILERFSAQQFPDLHSELNLSSLELGDSALYFCASSVEGTGGSEAFFGQGTRLTVV.

The rearrangement uses TRBV9 and TRBJ2-5, with a possible D match to TRBD2 (5 bases). V lost 0 bases and J lost 5, with 14 bases in between. Germline assignment: CDR1 SGDLS and CDR2 YYNGEE. This CDR3 comprises 15 residues. CDR3 amino acids: CASSVDGSPGETQYF. The CDR3 DNA is TGTGCCAGCAGCGTAGATGGTTCTCCGGGGGAGACCCAGTACTTC.

The chain couples TRBV5-1 to TRBJ2-4; the D gene is possibly TRBD2 (5 bases). The CDR3 has 12 residues. CDR1 SGHRS and CDR2 YFSETQ come from the germline V gene. The V end lost 0 bases, the J end lost 15 bases, and 13 bases lay between the germline ends. In DNA form, the CDR3 reads TGCGCCAGCAGCTTGGACGGCGGGTGGACGTACTTC. It yields the protein CASSLDGGWTYF. Full variable domain (rest looked up from reference TRBV5-1 and TRBJ2-4): KAGVTQTPRYLIKTRGQQVTLSCSPISGHRSVSWYQQTPGQGLQFLFEYFSETQRNKGNFPGRFSGRQFSNSRSEMNVSTLELGDSALYLCASSLDGGWTYFGAGTRLSVL.

This clone turned up a few times. This chain connects TRBV7-3 to TRBJ2-7, with D perhaps TRBD1 (6 bases). Trimming pared 5 bases from V and 2 bases from J, leaving 16 bases between. Germline CDR1 and CDR2: SGHTA and FQGTGA. The CDR3 has 15 amino acids. The CDR3 loop is CASSPQGRNPYEQYF. The CDR3 DNA is TGTGCCAGCAGCCCACAGGGACGCAACCCCTACGAGCAGTACTTC.

This clone came up a few times. This sequence joins TRBV6-5 and TRBJ1-2; 12 nucleotides align to TRBD1. The CDR3 covers 15 residues. Per germline, CDR1 MNHEY and CDR2 SVGAGI. V lost 4 bases and J lost 7; bases outside the gene matches: 7. The CDR3, as DNA: TGTGCCAGCAGTTCCCCGGGACAGGGGGCATCTGGCTACACCTTC. This gives the protein CASSSPGQGASGYTF.

This clone has just a few counts. This sequence joins TRBV29-1 and TRBJ2-7, with TRBD2 matching 10 bases. In germline, CDR1 is SQVTM, CDR2 ANQGSEA. This CDR3 is built from 14 residues. Trimming cost V 0 bases and J 4 bases; bases outside gene matches: 3. The CDR3 region is CSVEDPAGGYEQYF. DNA of the CDR3: TGCAGCGTTGAAGACCCAGCGGGGGGGTACGAGCAGTACTTC.

The genes are TRBV18 and TRBJ2-7; D is unclear. The CDR3 is 11 residues long. V was clipped by 4 bases and J by 6 bases, with 7 bases between them. Germline loops: CDR1 KGHSH, CDR2 LQKENI. The CDR3 nucleotides read TGTGCCAGCTCACGCCTAGGCGAGCAGTACTTC. It specifies CASSRLGEQYF.

V and J are TRBV6-4 and TRBJ2-3; D possibly corresponds to TRBD1 (6 bases). This CDR3 spans 13 amino acids. Germline V gives CDR1 MRHNA, CDR2 SNTAGT. Trimming took 6 bases from V and 3 from J, leaving 10 bases between them. This chain's CDR3 is CASSRRGTDTQYF. As DNA, the CDR3 is TGTGCCAGCAGCCGCAGGGGAACAGATACGCAGTATTTT.

The genes are TRBV18 and TRBJ2-1; 10 bases line up with TRBD2. The germline V gene has CDR1 KGHSH and CDR2 LQKENI. CDR3 size: 15 residues. Unmatched junction bases numbered 7, after V lost 3 bases and J lost 8 bases. CDR3 protein: CASSPPLAGYYEQFF. The CDR3 coding sequence is TGTGCCAGCTCACCTCCACTAGCGGGATATTATGAGCAGTTCTTC.

V and J are TRBV5-4 and TRBJ2-7; 10 bases fit TRBD2. J gave up 0 bases and V 4 bases, and 10 bases lay outside the gene matches. In germline, CDR1 is SGHNT, CDR2 YYREEE (reference sequence). The CDR3 totals 17 residues. CDR3 sequence: CASSDPAGTSVSYEQYF. The CDR3 nucleotides read TGTGCCAGCAGCGACCCTGCCGGGACTAGCGTCTCCTACGAGCAGTACTTC.

This clone occurred once. The J gene is TRBJ1-2, the V gene TRBV19, with 8 bases matching TRBD1. The CDR3 runs 14 residues. V gave up 3 bases and J gave up 7 bases; unmatched junction bases: 7. The germline CDR1 and CDR2 sequences are LNHDA and SQIVND (reference sequence). The CDR3 loop is CASSMQGAGPGYTF. CDR3 DNA: TGTGCCAGTAGTATGCAGGGGGCCGGGCCTGGCTACACCTTC.

The genes are TRBV9 and TRBJ1-2; no clear D gene. Trimming took off 6 bases at V and 2 bases at J, with 11 bases between the two ends. Germline V gives CDR1 SGDLS, CDR2 YYNGEE. The CDR3 is made up of 13 amino acids. CDR3 coding DNA: TGTGCCAGCAATCATGGAGGGAACTATGGCTACACCTTC. Protein: CASNHGGNYGYTF. The full variable domain, its missing parts supplied by reference TRBV9 and TRBJ1-2, is DSGVTQTPKHLITATGQRVTLRCSPRSGDLSVYWYQQSLDQGLQFLIQYYNGEERAKGNILERFSAQQFPDLHSELNLSSLELGDSALYFCASNHGGNYGYTFGSGTRLTVV.

V is TRBV11-2 and J is TRBJ2-7; D uncertain. CDR1 is SGHAT, CDR2 FQNNGV, per germline. Between the trimmed V and J ends, which lost 2 bases and 5 bases, there was a span of 10 bases. This CDR3 comprises 13 residues. This CDR3 is CASSLFLSDEQYF. The CDR3 nucleotides are TGTGCCAGCAGCTTATTCTTGAGCGACGAGCAGTACTTC.

This clone has more than one count but fewer than ten. The genes are TRBV25-1 and TRBJ1-1; D uncertain. Trimming left V 0 bases short and J 11 bases short, with 22 bases between. The CDR3 is 16 amino acids. The V gene's germline CDR1 is MGHDK and CDR2 SYGVNS. The CDR3 sequence: CASSEYADFGADGAFF. The CDR3 DNA reads TGTGCCAGCAGTGAATATGCAGACTTCGGAGCCGATGGGGCTTTCTTT.

This CDR3 is CASSQAISGYTDTQYF. The CDR3 coding sequence is TGCGCCAGCAGCCAAGCGATAAGCGGGTACACAGATACGCAGTATTTT. This chain uses TRBV4-1 with TRBJ2-3, with D possibly matching TRBD2 (6 bases). The V gene's germline CDR1 is MGHRA and CDR2 YSYEKL. The CDR3 is 16 amino acids. V lost 1 base and J 2 bases, leaving 13 bases between the germline ends.

The V and J genes are TRBV5-4 and TRBJ1-1, with 8 nucleotides matching TRBD1. Per the germline V gene, CDR1 is SGHNT and CDR2 is YYREEE (reference sequence). This CDR3 is 13 amino acids long. V trimming: 4 bases; J trimming: 5 bases; junction bases outside the gene matches: 4. DNA for the CDR3: TGTGCCAGCAGCCGGACAGGGCCGACTGAAGCTTTCTTT. Encoded protein: CASSRTGPTEAFF.

The gene calls are TRBV27 and TRBJ1-5, with D possibly being TRBD1 (6 bases). There are 15 residues in the CDR3. Germline CDR1 is MNHEY and CDR2 is SMNVEV (reference sequence). V lost 3 bases to trimming and J lost 9 bases, with 18 bases between them. The CDR3 DNA is TGTGCCAGCAGTTTGAGGGGGGGACAAGGACGGCCCCAGCATTTT. It is translated as CASSLRGGQGRPQHF.

This clone was counted only a few times. The chain joins TRBV30 to TRBJ1-1; the D is unclear. Trimming removed 4 bases from V and 5 bases from J, with 17 bases in between. CDR1 GTSNPN and CDR2 SVGIG come from the germline V gene (reference sequence). The length of the CDR3 is 14 residues. CDR3 in amino acids: CAWTRGPPGTEAFF. CDR3 DNA: TGTGCCTGGACCCGCGGGCCTCCGGGAACTGAAGCTTTCTTT.

The chain joins TRBV7-3 to TRBJ2-3, with no clear D. The CDR3 is 15 residues long. The V and J ends lost 2 bases and 1 base respectively, with 10 bases between them. The germline V gene has CDR1 SGHTA and CDR2 FQGTGA. The CDR3 region is CASSLESRGTDTQYF. DNA of the CDR3: TGTGCCAGCAGCTTAGAGAGTAGAGGCACAGATACGCAGTATTTT.

The chain joins TRBV5-1 to TRBJ1-1; possibly TRBD1 for D (6 bases). Germline values: CDR1 SGHRS, CDR2 YFSETQ. V was clipped by 4 bases and J by 2 bases, with 9 bases between them. This CDR3 contains 13 residues. The CDR3 sequence: CASSPGQNTEAFF. The DNA of the CDR3 is TGCGCCAGCAGCCCGGGACAAAACACTGAAGCTTTCTTT. Full variable domain (missing parts from reference TRBV5-1 and TRBJ1-1): KAGVTQTPRYLIKTRGQQVTLSCSPISGHRSVSWYQQTPGQGLQFLFEYFSETQRNKGNFPGRFSGRQFSNSRSEMNVSTLELGDSALYLCASSPGQNTEAFFGQGTRLTVV.

The gene calls are TRBV11-2 and TRBJ2-5; no clear D. The J call may be in error: the DNA end matches TRBJ2-7 better. The CDR3 is made up of 12 amino acids. CDR1 and CDR2 from the germline V gene are SGHAT and FQNNGV. In DNA, the CDR3 is TGTGCCAGCAGCTACGACTCGTACGAGCAGTACTTC. Its translation is CASSYDSYEQYF.

This chain links TRBV28 with TRBJ1-5; D is undetermined. Germline V gives CDR1 MDHEN, CDR2 SYDVKM. The CDR3 length is 14 residues. Deletions cut 6 bases from V and 7 bases from J, with 16 bases between. The CDR3 region has the DNA TGTGCCAGCAGCAAAACTTCGGGAAGGCAGCCCCAGCATTTT. Its translation is CASSKTSGRQPQHF.

This clone was detected once. V is TRBV7-3 and J is TRBJ2-2, with 7 bases that match TRBD1. The CDR3 is 15 residues long. Germline-derived CDR1 and CDR2 are SGHTA and FQGTGA. Unmatched junction bases numbered 1, after V lost 2 bases and J lost 1 base. The DNA for the CDR3 is TGTGCCAGCAGCTTAGGGACAGAGAACACCGGGGAGCTGTTTTTT. It yields the protein CASSLGTENTGELFF.

This rearrangement joins TRBV6-6 to TRBJ2-7; a possible D gene is TRBD2 (5 bases). With 4 bases removed from V and 3 bases from J, the gap between germline ends came to 13 bases. Germline CDR1 and CDR2: MNHNY and SVGAGI (reference sequence). The CDR3 loop spans 14 amino acids. The CDR3 loop is CASSSIGGNYEQYF. CDR3 bases: TGTGCCAGCAGTTCCATAGGAGGAAACTACGAGCAGTACTTC.